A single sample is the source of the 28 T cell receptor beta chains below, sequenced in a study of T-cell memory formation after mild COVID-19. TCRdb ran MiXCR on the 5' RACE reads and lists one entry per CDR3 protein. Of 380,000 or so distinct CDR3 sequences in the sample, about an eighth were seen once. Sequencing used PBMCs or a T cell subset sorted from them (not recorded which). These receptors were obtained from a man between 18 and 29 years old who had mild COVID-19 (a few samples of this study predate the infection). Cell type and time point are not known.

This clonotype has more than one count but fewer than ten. The CDR3 DNA reads TGCGCCAGCAGCCAAGCCCGGGACACACGTTATTCACCCCTCCACTTT. This codes for CASSQARDTRYSPLHF. The J gene is TRBJ1-6, the V gene TRBV4-3, with D perhaps matching TRBD1 (6 bases). CDR3 length equals 16 residues. V was clipped by 1 base and J by 8 bases, with 15 bases between them. Per germline, CDR1 LGHNA and CDR2 YSLEER.

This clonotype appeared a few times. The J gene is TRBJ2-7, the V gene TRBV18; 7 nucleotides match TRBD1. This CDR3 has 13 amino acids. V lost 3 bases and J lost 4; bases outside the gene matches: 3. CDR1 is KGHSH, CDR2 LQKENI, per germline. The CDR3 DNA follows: TGTGCCAGCTCACCCCTACAGGGGTACGAGCAGTACGTC. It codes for CASSPLQGYEQYV.

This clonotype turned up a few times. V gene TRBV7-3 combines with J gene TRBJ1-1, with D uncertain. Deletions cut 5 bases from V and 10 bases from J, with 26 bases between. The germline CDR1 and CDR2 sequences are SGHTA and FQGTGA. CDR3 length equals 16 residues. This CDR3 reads CASSPLGEISREGAFF. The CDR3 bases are TGTGCCAGCAGCCCCCTCGGCGAGATTTCCCGCGAGGGAGCTTTCTTT. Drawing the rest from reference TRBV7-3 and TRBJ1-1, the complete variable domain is GAGVSQTPSNKVTEKGKYVELRCDPISGHTALYWYRQSLGQGPEFLIYFQGTGAADDSGLPNDRFFAVRPEGSVSTLKIQRTERGDSAVYLCASSPLGEISREGAFFGQGTRLTVV.

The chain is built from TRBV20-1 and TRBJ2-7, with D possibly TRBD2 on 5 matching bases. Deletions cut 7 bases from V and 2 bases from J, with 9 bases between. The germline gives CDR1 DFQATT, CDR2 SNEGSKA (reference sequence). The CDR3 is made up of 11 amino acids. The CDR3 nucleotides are TGCAGTGTAAGGGAGACCTACGAGCAGTACGTC. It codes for CSVRETYEQYV.

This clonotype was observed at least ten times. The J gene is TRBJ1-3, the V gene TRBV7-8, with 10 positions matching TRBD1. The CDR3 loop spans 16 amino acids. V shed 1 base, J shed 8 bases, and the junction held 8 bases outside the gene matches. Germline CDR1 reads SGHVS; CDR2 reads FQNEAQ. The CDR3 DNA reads TGTGCCAGCAGCTTAGTGGGGACAGGGGTCTATGACACCATATATTTT. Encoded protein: CASSLVGTGVYDTIYF.

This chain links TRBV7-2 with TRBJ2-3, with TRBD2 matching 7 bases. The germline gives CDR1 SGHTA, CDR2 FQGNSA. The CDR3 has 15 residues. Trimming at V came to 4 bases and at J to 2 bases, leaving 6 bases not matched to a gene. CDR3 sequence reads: CASSWTSPPTDTQYF. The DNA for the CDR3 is TGTGCCAGCAGCTGGACTAGTCCCCCCACAGATACGCAGTATTTT.

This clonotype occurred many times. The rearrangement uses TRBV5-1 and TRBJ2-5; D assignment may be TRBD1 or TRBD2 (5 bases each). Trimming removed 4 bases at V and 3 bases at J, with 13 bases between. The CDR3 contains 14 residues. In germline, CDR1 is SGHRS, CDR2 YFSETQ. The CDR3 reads CASSIPGAEETQYF. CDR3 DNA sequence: TGCGCCAGCAGCATTCCCGGGGCCGAAGAGACCCAGTACTTC.

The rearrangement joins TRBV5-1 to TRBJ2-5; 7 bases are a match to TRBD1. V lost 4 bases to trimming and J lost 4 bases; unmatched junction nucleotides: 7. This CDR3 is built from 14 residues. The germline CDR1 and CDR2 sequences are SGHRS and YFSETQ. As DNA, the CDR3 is TGCGCCAGCAGCCTCCGGGACAGTTTAGAGACCCAGTACTTC. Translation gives CASSLRDSLETQYF.

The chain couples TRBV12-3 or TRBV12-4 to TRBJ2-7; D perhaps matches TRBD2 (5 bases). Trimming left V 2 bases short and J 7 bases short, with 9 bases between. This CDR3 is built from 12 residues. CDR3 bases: TGTGCCAGCAGTTTACGAGGGATTGAGCAGTACTTC. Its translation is CASSLRGIEQYF.

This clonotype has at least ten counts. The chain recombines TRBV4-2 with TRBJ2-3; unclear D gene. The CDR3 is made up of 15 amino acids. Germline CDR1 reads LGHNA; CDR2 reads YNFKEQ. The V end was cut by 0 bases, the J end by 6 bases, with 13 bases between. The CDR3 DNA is TGTGCCAGCAGCCAAGATCGTGTTTCGACCGATACGCAGTATTTT. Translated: CASSQDRVSTDTQYF.

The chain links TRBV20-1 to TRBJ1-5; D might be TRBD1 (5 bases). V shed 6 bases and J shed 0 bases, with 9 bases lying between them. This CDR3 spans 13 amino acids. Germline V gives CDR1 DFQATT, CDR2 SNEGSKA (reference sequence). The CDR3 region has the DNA TGCAGTGCCGGGGGTGATAGCAATCAGCCCCAGCATTTT. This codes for CSAGGDSNQPQHF.

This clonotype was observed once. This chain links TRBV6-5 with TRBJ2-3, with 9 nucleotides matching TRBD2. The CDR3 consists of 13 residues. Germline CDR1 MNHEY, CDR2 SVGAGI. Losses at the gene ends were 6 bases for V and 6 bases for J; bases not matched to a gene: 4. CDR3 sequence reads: CASSAGGRDTQYF. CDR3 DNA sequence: TGTGCCAGCAGCGCGGGGGGGCGGGATACGCAGTATTTT.

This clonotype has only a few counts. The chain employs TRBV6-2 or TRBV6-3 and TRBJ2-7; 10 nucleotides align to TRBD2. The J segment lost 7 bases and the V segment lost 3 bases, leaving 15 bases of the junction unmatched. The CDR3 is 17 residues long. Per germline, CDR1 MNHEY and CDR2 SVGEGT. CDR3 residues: CASSYRQRGGPTCEQYV. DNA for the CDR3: TGTGCCAGCAGTTATCGACAGCGGGGGGGTCCTACGTGTGAGCAGTACGTC.

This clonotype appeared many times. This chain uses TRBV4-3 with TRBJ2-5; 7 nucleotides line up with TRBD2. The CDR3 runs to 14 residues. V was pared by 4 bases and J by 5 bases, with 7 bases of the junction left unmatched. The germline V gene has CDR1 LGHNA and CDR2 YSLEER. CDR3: CASSPSLATETQYF. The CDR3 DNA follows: TGCGCCAGCAGCCCGTCACTAGCGACCGAGACCCAGTACTTC.

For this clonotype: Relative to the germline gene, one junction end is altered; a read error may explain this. The CDR3 DNA follows: TGCAGTGCTATTAGCCCGGACAGGGGGAACACCACATATTTT. Amino acids: CSAISPDRGNTTYF. This chain links TRBV20-1 with TRBJ1-3; TRBD1 matches at 10 bases. CDR1 is DFQATT and CDR2 is SNEGSKA in the germline V gene (reference sequence). The CDR3 loop spans 14 amino acids.

This CDR3 reads CASSAAGQGAGELFF. The CDR3 bases are TGTGCCAGCAGTGCCGCGGGACAGGGGGCCGGGGAGCTGTTTTTT. This chain connects TRBV6-5 to TRBJ2-2; TRBD1 matches 11 bases. Germline lookup yields CDR1 MNHEY and CDR2 SVGAGI. V was pared by 5 bases and J by 6 bases, with 5 bases of the junction left unmatched. The CDR3 runs to 15 residues.

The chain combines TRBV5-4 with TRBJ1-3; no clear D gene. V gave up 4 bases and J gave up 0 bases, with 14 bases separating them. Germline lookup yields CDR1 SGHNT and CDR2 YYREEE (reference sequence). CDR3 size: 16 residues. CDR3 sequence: CASSLPGRSSGNTIYF. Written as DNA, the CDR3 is TGTGCCAGCAGCCTCCCGGGCAGGAGCTCTGGAAACACCATATATTTT.

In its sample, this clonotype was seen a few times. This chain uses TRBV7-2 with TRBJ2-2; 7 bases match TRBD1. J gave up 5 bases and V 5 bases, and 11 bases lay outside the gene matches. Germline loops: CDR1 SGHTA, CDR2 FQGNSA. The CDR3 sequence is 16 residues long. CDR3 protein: CASSPPVSGGTGELFF. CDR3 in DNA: TGTGCCAGCAGCCCACCAGTATCAGGGGGAACCGGGGAGCTGTTTTTT.

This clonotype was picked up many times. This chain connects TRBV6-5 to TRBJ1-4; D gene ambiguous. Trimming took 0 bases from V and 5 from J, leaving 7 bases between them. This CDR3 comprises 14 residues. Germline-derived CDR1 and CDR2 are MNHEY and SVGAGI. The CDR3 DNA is TGTGCCAGCAGTTACTCGTATAGGAATGAAAAACTGTTTTTT. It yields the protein CASSYSYRNEKLFF.

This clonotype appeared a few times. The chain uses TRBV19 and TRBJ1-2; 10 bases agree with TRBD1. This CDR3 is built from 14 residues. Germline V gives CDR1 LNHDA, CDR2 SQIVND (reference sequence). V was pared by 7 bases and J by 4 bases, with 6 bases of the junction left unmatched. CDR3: CASKPGQGRYGYTF. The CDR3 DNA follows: TGTGCCAGTAAGCCGGGACAGGGGCGCTATGGCTACACCTTC.

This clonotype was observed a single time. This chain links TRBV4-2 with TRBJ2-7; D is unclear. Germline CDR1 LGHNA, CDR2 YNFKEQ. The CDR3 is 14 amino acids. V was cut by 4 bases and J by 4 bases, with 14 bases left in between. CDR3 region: CASSPPAGSYEQYV. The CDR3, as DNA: TGTGCCAGCAGCCCCCCGGCAGGCTCTTACGAGCAGTACGTC.

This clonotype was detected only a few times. Here the CDR3 DNA reads TGCGCCAGCAGCCCCTCCGGGACAGGGGGCCCCGGGGAGCTGTTTTTT. Residues: CASSPSGTGGPGELFF. The chain has TRBV4-1 and TRBJ2-2; 12 bases align to TRBD1. V lost 4 bases to trimming and J lost 6 bases; unmatched junction nucleotides: 6. Looked up from germline, CDR1 is MGHRA and CDR2 is YSYEKL. This CDR3 has 16 amino acids.

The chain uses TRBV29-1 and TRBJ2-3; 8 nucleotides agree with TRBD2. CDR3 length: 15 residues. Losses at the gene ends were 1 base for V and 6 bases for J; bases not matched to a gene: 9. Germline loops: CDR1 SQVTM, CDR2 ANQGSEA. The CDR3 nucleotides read TGCAGCGTTGAAGTGGGGCAAGCGGGGGTTGATACGCAGTATTTT. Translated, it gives CSVEVGQAGVDTQYF.

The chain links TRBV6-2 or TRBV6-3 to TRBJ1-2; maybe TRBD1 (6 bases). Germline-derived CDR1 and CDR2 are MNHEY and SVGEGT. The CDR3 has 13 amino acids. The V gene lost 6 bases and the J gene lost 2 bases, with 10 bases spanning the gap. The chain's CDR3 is CASRLDSNYGYTF. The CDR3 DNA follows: TGTGCCAGCAGACTGGACAGCAACTATGGCTACACCTTC.

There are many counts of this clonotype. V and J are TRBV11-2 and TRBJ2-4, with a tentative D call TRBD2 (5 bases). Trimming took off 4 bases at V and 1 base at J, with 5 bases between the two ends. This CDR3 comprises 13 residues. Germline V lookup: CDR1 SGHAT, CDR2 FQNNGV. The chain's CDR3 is CASSSGAKNIQYF. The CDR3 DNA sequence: TGTGCCAGCAGCTCGGGGGCCAAAAACATTCAGTACTTC.

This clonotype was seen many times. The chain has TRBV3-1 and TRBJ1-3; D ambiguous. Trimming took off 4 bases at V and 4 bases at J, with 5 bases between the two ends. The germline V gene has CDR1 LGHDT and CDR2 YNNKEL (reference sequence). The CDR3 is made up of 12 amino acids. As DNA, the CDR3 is TGTGCCAGCAGCCCCGGAGGAAACACCATATATTTT. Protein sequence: CASSPGGNTIYF.

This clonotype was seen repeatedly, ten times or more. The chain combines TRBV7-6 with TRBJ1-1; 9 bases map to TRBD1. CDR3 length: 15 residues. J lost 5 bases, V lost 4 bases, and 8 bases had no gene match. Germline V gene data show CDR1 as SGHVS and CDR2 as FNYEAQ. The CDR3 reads CASSSNRGRGTEAFF. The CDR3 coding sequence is TGTGCCAGCAGCTCTAACAGGGGGCGTGGGACTGAAGCTTTCTTT.

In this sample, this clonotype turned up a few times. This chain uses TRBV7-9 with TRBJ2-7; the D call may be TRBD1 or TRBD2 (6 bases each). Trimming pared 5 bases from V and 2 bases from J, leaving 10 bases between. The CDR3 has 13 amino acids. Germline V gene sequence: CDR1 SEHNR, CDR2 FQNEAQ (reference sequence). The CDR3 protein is CASSHGGTYEQYV. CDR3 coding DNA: TGTGCCAGCAGCCACGGGGGCACCTACGAGCAGTACGTC.